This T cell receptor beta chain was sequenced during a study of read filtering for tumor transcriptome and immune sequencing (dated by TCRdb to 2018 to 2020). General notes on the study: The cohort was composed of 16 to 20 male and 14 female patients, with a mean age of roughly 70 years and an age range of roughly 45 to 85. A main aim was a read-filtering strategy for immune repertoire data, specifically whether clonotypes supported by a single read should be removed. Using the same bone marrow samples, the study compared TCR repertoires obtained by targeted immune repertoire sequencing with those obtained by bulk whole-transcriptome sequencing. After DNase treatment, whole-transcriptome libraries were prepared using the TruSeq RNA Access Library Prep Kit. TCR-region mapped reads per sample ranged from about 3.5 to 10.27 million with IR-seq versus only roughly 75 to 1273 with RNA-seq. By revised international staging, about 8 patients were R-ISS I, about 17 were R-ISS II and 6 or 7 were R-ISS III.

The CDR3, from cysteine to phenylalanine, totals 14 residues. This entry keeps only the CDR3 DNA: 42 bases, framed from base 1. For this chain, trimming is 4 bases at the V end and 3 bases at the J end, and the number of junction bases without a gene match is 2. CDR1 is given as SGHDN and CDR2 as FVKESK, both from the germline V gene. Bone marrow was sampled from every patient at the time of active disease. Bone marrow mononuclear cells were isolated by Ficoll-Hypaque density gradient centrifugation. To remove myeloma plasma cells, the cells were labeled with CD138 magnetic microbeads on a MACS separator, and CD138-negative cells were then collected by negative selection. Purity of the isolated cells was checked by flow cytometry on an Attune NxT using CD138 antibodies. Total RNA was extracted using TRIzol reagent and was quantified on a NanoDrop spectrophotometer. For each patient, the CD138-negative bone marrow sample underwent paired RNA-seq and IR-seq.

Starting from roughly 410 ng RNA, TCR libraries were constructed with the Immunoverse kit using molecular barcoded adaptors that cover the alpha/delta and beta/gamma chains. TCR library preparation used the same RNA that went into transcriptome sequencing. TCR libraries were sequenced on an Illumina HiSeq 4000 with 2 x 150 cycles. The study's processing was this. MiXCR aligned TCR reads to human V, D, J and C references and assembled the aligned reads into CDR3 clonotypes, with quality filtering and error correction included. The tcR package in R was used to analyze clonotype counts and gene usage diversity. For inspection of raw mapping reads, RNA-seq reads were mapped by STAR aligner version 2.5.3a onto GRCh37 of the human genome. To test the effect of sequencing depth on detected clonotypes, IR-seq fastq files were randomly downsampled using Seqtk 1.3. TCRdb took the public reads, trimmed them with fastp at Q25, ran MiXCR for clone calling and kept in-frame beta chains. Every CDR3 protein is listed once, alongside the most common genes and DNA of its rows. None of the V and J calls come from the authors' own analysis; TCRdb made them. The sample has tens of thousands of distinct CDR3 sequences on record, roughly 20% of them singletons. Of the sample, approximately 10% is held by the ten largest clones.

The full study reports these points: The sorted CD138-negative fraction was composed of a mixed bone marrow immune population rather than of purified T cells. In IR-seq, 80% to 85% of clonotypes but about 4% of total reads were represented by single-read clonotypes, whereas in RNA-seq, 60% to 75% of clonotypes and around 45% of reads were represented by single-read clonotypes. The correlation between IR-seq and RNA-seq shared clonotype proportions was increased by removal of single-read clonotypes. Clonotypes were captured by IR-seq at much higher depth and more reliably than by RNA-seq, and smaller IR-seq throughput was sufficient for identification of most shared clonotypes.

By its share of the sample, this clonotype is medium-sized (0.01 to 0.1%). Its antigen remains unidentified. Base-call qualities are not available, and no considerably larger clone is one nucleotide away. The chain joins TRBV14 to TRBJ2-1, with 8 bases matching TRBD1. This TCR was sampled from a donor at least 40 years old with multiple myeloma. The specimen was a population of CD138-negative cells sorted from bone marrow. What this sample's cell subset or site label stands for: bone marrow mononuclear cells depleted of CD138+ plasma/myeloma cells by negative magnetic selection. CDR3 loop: CASSRGQGYNEQFF. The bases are TGTGCCAGCAGCCGAGGACAGGGCTACAATGAGCAGTTCTTC. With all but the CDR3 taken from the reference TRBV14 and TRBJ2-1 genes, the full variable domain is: EAGVTQFPSHSVIEKGQTVTLRCDPISGHDNLYWYRRVMGKEIKFLLHFVKESKQDESGMPNNRFLAERTGGTYSTLKVQPAELEDSGVYFCASSRGQGYNEQFFGPGTRLTVL.